These 5 T cell receptor beta chains originate from one sample sequenced in a study of identical twins. TCRdb independently ran MiXCR on the 5' RACE reads; one entry per CDR3 protein. The top ten hold 2.9% of the sample, which has hundreds of thousands of distinct CDR3 sequences, less than 25% seen once. The same specimen was also included in a second study, on T cells expressing NK-cell markers.

The source material was CD4+ T cells sorted from blood. Receptor source: a woman aged 18-29 years in good health.

V and J are TRBV5-1 and TRBJ2-1, with 13 bases fitting TRBD2. J gave up 6 bases and V 0 bases, and 3 bases lay outside the gene matches. CDR1 is SGHRS, CDR2 YFSETQ, per germline. This CDR3 has 16 amino acids. The CDR3 loop reads CASSLAGLAGSNEQFF. CDR3 nucleotides: TGCGCCAGCAGCTTGGCGGGACTAGCGGGGTCCAATGAGCAGTTCTTC. The variable domain in full, with the rest retrieved from reference TRBV5-1 and TRBJ2-1, is KAGVTQTPRYLIKTRGQQVTLSCSPISGHRSVSWYQQTPGQGLQFLFEYFSETQRNKGNFPGRFSGRQFSNSRSEMNVSTLELGDSALYLCASSLAGLAGSNEQFFGPGTRLTVL.

This clonotype showed up just a few times. This chain connects TRBV20-1 to TRBJ1-1; D uncertain. The germline gives CDR1 DFQATT, CDR2 SNEGSKA (reference sequence). V dropped 2 bases and J dropped 1 base, with 5 bases sitting between them. The CDR3 has 12 amino acids. CDR3 sequence reads: CSARSQNTEAFF. CDR3 DNA: TGCAGTGCTAGATCCCAGAACACTGAAGCTTTCTTT.

This chain connects TRBV12-3 or TRBV12-4 to TRBJ2-1, with 11 nucleotides matching TRBD2. There are 14 residues in the CDR3. With V trimmed by 7 bases and J by 7 bases, 6 bases remained unmatched. CDR3: CASTQLAGVNEQFF. CDR3 nucleotide sequence: TGTGCCAGCACCCAACTAGCGGGAGTTAATGAGCAGTTCTTC.

This rearrangement joins TRBV10-3 to TRBJ1-5; a possible D gene is TRBD1 (5 bases). The CDR3 loop spans 14 amino acids. The germline gives CDR1 ENHRY, CDR2 SYGVKD. Trimming shortened V by 0 bases and J by 4 bases, and 7 bases separated the two germline ends. For the CDR3, the DNA is TGTGCCATCAGTGAGTCACGGGGGAATCAGCCCCAGCATTTT. Amino acids: CAISESRGNQPQHF.

The V and J genes are TRBV5-6 and TRBJ2-3, with TRBD2 matching over 8 bases. Germline CDR1 is SGHDT and CDR2 is YYEEEE. There are 14 residues in the CDR3. With 2 bases clipped from V and 4 bases from J, the junction kept 3 bases outside the gene matches. DNA of the CDR3: TGTGCCAGCAGCTTACTAGCGGACTCAGATACGCAGTATTTT. Its translation: CASSLLADSDTQYF.